One and the same sample provided the 18 T cell receptor beta chains below, sequenced in a study of blood T cell repertoires in COVID-19. The assay was immunoSEQ multiplex PCR, and TCRdb's table has in-frame clones only and misses some. Among hundreds of thousands of clones, about 90% were seen once, and the ten largest hold roughly 0.94%. Sequencing used PBMCs or T cells enriched from blood (not recorded which). The receptors originated from a woman in her 30s who had recovered from COVID-19.

The chain is built from TRBV5-4 and TRBJ2-1, with 11 bases matching TRBD1. Germline CDR1 SGHNT, CDR2 YYREEE (reference sequence). CDR3 length: 15 residues. Trimming removed 2 bases from V and 8 bases from J; junction bases left unmatched: 6. The CDR3 coding sequence is TGTGCCAGCAGCTTAGGACAGGGGGCTATTGATGAGCAGTTCTTC. Protein product: CASSLGQGAIDEQFF.

This sequence joins TRBV5-1 and TRBJ1-6; possibly TRBD1 for D (6 bases). Between the trimmed V and J ends, which lost 0 bases and 5 bases, there was a span of 9 bases. The CDR3 runs to 15 residues. Germline CDR1 is SGHRS and CDR2 is YFSETQ. In nucleotides, the CDR3 is TGCGCCAGCAGCTTGGGGACAGCAGATAATTCACCCCTCCACTTT. Its translation: CASSLGTADNSPLHF.

V and J are TRBV7-2 and TRBJ1-1; TRBD1 aligns across 7 bases. V shed 3 bases and J 4 bases; nucleotides not matched to a gene: 5. Germline V gene data show CDR1 as SGHTA and CDR2 as FQGNSA. The CDR3 length is 14 residues. As DNA, the CDR3 is TGTGCCAGCAGCTTCACAGGGGCCCCCACTGAAGCTTTCTTT. Encoded protein: CASSFTGAPTEAFF.

The J gene is TRBJ1-1, the V gene TRBV7-9, with no clear D. The germline CDR1 and CDR2 sequences are SEHNR and FQNEAQ (reference sequence). Trimming left V 4 bases short and J 7 bases short, with 13 bases between. This CDR3 is 13 amino acids long. Here the CDR3 reads CASSSPPAGEAFF. The CDR3 nucleotides read TGTGCCAGCAGCTCCCCACCAGCGGGTGAAGCTTTCTTT.

This clone has just one count. The rearrangement uses TRBV5-1 and TRBJ1-1; weak D call: TRBD1 (6 bases). CDR3 length equals 16 residues. The V gene lost 3 bases and the J gene lost 2 bases, with 17 bases spanning the gap. The V gene's germline CDR1 is SGHRS and CDR2 YFSETQ. CDR3 in DNA: TGCGCCAGCAGCTCCGGGACAAGAGCCACTAACACTGAAGCTTTCTTT. Its protein product is CASSSGTRATNTEAFF.

This clone was observed a single time. The same CDR3 is also encoded by other DNA sequences in this sample. The chain employs TRBV6-5 and TRBJ2-2; D is unclear. Trimming took off 7 bases at V and 3 bases at J, with 9 bases between the two ends. Germline assignment: CDR1 MNHEY and CDR2 SVGAGI. The CDR3 spans 13 residues. The CDR3 loop reads CASNFRDTGELFF. DNA for the CDR3: TGTGCCAGCAATTTCCGGGACACCGGGGAGCTGTTTTTT.

The rearrangement uses TRBV4-3 and TRBJ1-5; no clear D. The germline V gene has CDR1 LGHNA and CDR2 YSLEER. The CDR3 has 17 amino acids. The V and J ends lost 0 bases and 2 bases respectively, with 14 bases between them. The CDR3 reads CASSQDGDLVGNQPQHF. CDR3 DNA: TGCGCCAGCAGCCAAGATGGAGACCTGGTGGGCAATCAGCCCCAGCATTTT.

This clone was found a few times. The chain couples TRBV3-1 (or the pseudogene TRBV3-2) to TRBJ2-3; perhaps TRBD2 as D (7 bases). V lost 3 bases and J lost 4, with 17 bases in between. This CDR3 is 16 amino acids long. The germline CDR1 and CDR2 sequences are LGHDT and YNNKEL (reference sequence). In DNA, the CDR3 is TGTGCCAGCAGCCAGGCGGGGGCGGGGCTGTCAGATACGCAGTATTTT. This translates into CASSQAGAGLSDTQYF.

The chain carries TRBV7-9 and TRBJ2-1; perhaps TRBD2 as D (5 bases). The CDR3 sequence is 15 residues long. V was cut by 1 base and J by 6 bases, with 13 bases left in between. Germline assignment: CDR1 SEHNR and CDR2 FQNEAQ (reference sequence). The CDR3 region has the DNA TGTGCCAGCAGCTTAGATGGAGGTTCTGGCAATGAGCAGTTCTTC. Translation gives CASSLDGGSGNEQFF.

The V gene is TRBV6-1, the J gene TRBJ1-2; TRBD1 is a possible D gene (5 bases). V lost 2 bases and J lost 0, with 13 bases in between. The germline CDR1 and CDR2 sequences are MNHNS and SASEGT. There are 16 residues in the CDR3. This CDR3 is CASSEFVSGTNYGYTF. The CDR3 nucleotides are TGTGCCAGCAGTGAATTTGTGTCAGGGACTAACTATGGCTACACCTTC.

The V and J genes are TRBV6-5 and TRBJ1-5; possibly TRBD1 for D (6 bases). From germline, CDR1 is MNHEY and CDR2 SVGAGI. The CDR3 contains 15 residues. Trimming shortened V by 7 bases and J by 10 bases, and 23 bases separated the two germline ends. This CDR3 reads CASIRDRTAAIPQHF. The DNA of the CDR3 is TGTGCCAGCATAAGGGATCGGACAGCGGCTATACCCCAGCATTTT.

The J gene is TRBJ1-5, the V gene TRBV19; TRBD1 agrees at 8 bases. J gave up 2 bases and V 6 bases, and 0 bases lay outside the gene matches. The CDR3 is 13 residues long. Germline V lookup: CDR1 LNHDA, CDR2 SQIVND (reference sequence). CDR3 DNA sequence: TGTGCCAGTAGGGACAGGGGCAATCAGCCCCAGCATTTT. It codes for CASRDRGNQPQHF.

The chain couples TRBV15 to TRBJ1-4; D call uncertain. CDR3 size: 14 residues. Trimming removed 4 bases at V and 5 bases at J, with 11 bases between. CDR1 LNHNV and CDR2 YYDKDF come from the germline V gene (reference sequence). The CDR3 coding sequence is TGTGCCACCAGCACTTCGGTCAAGAATGAAAAACTGTTTTTT. As protein: CATSTSVKNEKLFF.

This clone was seen once. The CDR3, as DNA: TGTGCCAGCAGTTTTCCCCCCGGGGAGCAGTACTTC. This translates into CASSFPPGEQYF. This sequence joins TRBV28 and TRBJ2-7; unclear D gene. The V gene's germline CDR1 is MDHEN and CDR2 SYDVKM. The CDR3 is made up of 12 amino acids. The germline V and J ends were trimmed by 3 bases and 7 bases, with 10 bases remaining between them.

The chain couples TRBV6-1 to TRBJ2-7; unclear D gene. This CDR3 spans 12 amino acids. The germline V and J ends were trimmed by 1 base and 3 bases, with 4 bases remaining between them. The germline V gene has CDR1 MNHNS and CDR2 SASEGT. The CDR3 loop reads CASSEGLYEQYF. The CDR3 DNA reads TGTGCCAGCAGTGAAGGGCTCTACGAGCAGTACTTC.

The chain recombines TRBV18 with TRBJ2-5, with 8 bases identical to TRBD1. V dropped 3 bases and J dropped 3; count of bases not matched to a gene: 6. This CDR3 is 15 amino acids long. Germline V CDR1 and CDR2: KGHSH, LQKENI. The CDR3 DNA is TGTGCCAGCTCACCGCGGGACAGGCCGGAAGAGACCCAGTACTTC. Translation: CASSPRDRPEETQYF.

This clone was picked up a small number of times. The rearrangement uses TRBV7-2 and TRBJ2-1, with D unclear. The length of the CDR3 is 17 residues. V was clipped by 2 bases and J by 3 bases, with 17 bases between them. In germline, CDR1 is SGHTA, CDR2 FQGNSA. CDR3: CASSLSEIPYDYNEQFF. CDR3 in DNA: TGTGCCAGCAGCTTATCTGAAATCCCCTATGACTACAATGAGCAGTTCTTC.

The chain combines TRBV30 with TRBJ2-6; TRBD1 matches 10 bases. Looked up from germline, CDR1 is GTSNPN and CDR2 is SVGIG (reference sequence). The trim removed 5 bases at V and 3 bases at J, leaving 10 bases unmatched. The CDR3 is 17 amino acids. The CDR3 loop reads CAWSMTGGVLGANVLTF. CDR3 DNA: TGTGCCTGGTCGATGACAGGGGGCGTGCTTGGGGCCAACGTCCTGACTTTC.